This T cell receptor beta chain was observed in a study of cytomegalovirus exposure and HLA in healthy donors. CDR1 MNHEY and CDR2 SMNVEV come from the germline V gene (reference sequence). V was shortened by 1 base and J by 0 bases, with 9 bases between the two germline ends. There are 16 residues in the CDR3. Researchers ran the PCR with 60 Vbeta and 13 Jbeta primers. Here immunoSEQ multiplex PCR was the method, and the copy in TCRdb shows in-frame clones only, minus some. Of some 180,000 clones listed, just over 75% are singletons. The genes are TRBV27 and TRBJ2-2; D unclear. The receptor comes from a man younger than 35 in good health and CMV-seronegative. Sequencing used PBMCs. CDR3 region: CASSLLVFANTGELFF. The CDR3 bases are TGTGCCAGCAGTTTATTAGTATTCGCGAACACCGGGGAGCTGTTTTTT.